This TCR beta chain comes out of a study of blood T cell repertoires in COVID-19 (dated by TCRdb to 2020 to 2022). Describing the broader study: The collaborator samples originated in the United States, Italy and Spain and spanned the acute and convalescent phases of COVID-19. The prospective study material was composed of cDNA or gDNA derived from T cells, B-cell-depleted T cells, or PBMCs. Subjects who had been exposed to COVID-19, were actively infected with it, or had recovered from it provided the deeply sampled blood TCRbeta repertoires that made up the dataset. A freely available public database, intended as a resource for researchers studying the immune response to SARS-CoV-2, is where the repertoires were released. Samples were obtained from the ongoing ImmuneRACE study (first 160 participants) and from over a thousand subjects provided by 6 global collaborators. Sample metadata almost always included a de-identified subject ID, COVID-19 status, age in years and sex. Where HLA class I and class II types were available, the types were taken from metadata supplied by the sample provider, not from assay-based typing.

TCRbeta CDR3 regions were amplified from genomic DNA by means of the immunoSEQ Assay, a bias-controlled multiplex PCR. The original methods were these. The number of nucleated cells in each sample was estimated by amplification of reference gene primers within the assay. To quantify the absolute abundance of each unique TCRbeta CDR3 rearrangement, sequence reads were collapsed and filtered. For each sample, productive Simpson clonality was calculated as the square root of Simpson's diversity index over productive rearrangements. This is the immuneACCESS table as TCRdb keeps it, with only in-frame sequences that have V and J called. A part of the clones is gone; compared with another copy, unresolved V genes explain less than half, and the rest is unexplained. The V and J calls and the clone size are those of that table, but D and trimming were determined from the DNA. The table for this sample lists 85,000 or so clones; 75% to 90% of them were counted only once. The ten largest make up less than 35% of the sample.

With regard to this clone: Its antigen is still unknown. Base-call qualities are not available, and no considerably larger clone is one nucleotide away.

CDR1 and CDR2, looked up from the germline V gene, are MNHEY and SVGEGT. The CDR3 goes from the cysteine to the phenylalanine over 13 residues. Just the 39-base CDR3 DNA is kept, in frame starting at base 1. V was cut back by 2 bases and J by 1 base, leaving a gap of 5 bases between them. The study at large found these results: Clinical and demographic metadata were provided uncurated, with the amount varying by source and participant.

Whole blood was collected in K2EDTA tubes by collaborating institutions according to the institutions' own protocols. For TCRbeta analysis, collaborators shipped samples as frozen whole blood, isolated PBMCs, or DNA extracted from either of those sample types. This TCR derives from a man aged 45 to 65 with active or convalescent COVID-19. The sequenced sample consisted of peripheral blood. The chain links TRBV6-2 or TRBV6-3 with TRBJ1-1; the D gene is possibly TRBD1, with 5 bases matching. CDR3 region: CASSYRGNTEAFF. In nucleotide form, the sequence is TGTGCCAGCAGTTACAGGGGGAACACTGAAGCTTTCTTT.